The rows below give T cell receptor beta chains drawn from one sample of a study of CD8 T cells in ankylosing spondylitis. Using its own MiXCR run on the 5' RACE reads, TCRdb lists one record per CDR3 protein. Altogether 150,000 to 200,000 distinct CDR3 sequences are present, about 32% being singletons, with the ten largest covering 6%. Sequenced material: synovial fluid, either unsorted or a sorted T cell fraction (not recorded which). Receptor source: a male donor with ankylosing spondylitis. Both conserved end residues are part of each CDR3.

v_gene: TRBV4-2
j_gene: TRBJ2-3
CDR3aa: CASSQGLAGKTTDTQYF

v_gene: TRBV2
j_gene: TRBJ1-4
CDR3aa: CASSVGGHELFF

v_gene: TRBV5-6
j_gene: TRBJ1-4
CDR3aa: CASTLQGIGEKLFF

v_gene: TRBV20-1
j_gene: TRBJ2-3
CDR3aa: CSARSAVSTDTQYF

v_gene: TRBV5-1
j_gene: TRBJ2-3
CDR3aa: CASSLAGVWDTQYF

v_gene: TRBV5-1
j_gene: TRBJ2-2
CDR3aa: CASSLGRTQGTLNTGELFF

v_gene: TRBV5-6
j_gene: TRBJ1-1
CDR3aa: CASSLGQEAFF

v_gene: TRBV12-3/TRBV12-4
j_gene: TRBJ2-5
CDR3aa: CASSQSGVEETQYF

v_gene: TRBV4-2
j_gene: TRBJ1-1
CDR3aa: CASSQGNGPNTEAFF

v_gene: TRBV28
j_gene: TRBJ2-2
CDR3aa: CASSLAQDGNTGELFF

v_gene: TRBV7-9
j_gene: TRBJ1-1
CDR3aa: CASSLGAGGTEAFF

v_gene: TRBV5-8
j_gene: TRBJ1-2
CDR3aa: CASSLAEALYGYTF

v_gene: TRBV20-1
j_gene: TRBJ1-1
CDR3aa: CSARSGGPEAFF

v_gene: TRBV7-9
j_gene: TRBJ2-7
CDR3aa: CASSLGSSFSEQYF

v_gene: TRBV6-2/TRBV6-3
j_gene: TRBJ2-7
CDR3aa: CASISSGGAGEQYF

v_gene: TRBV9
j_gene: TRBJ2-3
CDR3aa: CASSVRTAASTDTQYF

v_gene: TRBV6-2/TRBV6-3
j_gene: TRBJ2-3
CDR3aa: CASSSRLAYTDTQYF

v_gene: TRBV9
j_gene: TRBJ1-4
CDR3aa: CASSGALGADEKLFF

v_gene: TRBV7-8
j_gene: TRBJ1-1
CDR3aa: CASSSNLGTEAFF

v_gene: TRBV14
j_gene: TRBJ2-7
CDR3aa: CASSHPGGASYEQYF

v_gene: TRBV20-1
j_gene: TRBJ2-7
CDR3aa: CSADGDTYEQYF

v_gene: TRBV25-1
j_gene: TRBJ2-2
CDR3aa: CATPRPRLTGELFF

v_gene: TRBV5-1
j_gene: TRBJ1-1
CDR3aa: CASSLTVIMNTEAFF

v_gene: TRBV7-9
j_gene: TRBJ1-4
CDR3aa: CASRPGQGASEKLFF

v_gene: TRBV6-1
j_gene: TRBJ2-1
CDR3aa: CASRSLGQYNEQFF

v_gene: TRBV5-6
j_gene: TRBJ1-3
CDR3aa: CASRRDRSGNTIYF

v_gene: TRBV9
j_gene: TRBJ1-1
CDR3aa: CASSGAGTGVREAFF

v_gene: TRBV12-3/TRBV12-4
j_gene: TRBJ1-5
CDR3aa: CASSLQGGYSNQPQHF

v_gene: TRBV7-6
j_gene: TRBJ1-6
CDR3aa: CASSPQGAPNSPLHF

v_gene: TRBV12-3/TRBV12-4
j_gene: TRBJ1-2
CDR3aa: CASSQTQEAGYTF

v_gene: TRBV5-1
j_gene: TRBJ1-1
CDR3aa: CASSLAGVYTEAFF

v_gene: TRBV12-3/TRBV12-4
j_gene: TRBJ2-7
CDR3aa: CASSLVSGPAYEQYF

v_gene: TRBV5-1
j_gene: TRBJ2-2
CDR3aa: CASSLEGPNTGELFF

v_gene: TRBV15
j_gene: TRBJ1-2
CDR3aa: CATSIMSGNYGYTF

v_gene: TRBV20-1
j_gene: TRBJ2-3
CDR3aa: CSAFGTGFTDTQYF

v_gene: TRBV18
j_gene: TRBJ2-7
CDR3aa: CASSPMSPSYEQYF

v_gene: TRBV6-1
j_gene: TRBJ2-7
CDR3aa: CASSVDRAYEQYF

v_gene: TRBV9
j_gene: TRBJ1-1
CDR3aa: CASSVDMNTEAFF

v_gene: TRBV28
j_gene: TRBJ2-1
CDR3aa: CASSLAARGGNEQFF

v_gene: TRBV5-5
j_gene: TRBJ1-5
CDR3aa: CASSFGQNNQPQHF

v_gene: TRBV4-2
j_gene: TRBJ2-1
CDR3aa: CASSQEIEGGRAKFF

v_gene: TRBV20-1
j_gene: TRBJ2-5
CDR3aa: CSALPTSVETQYF

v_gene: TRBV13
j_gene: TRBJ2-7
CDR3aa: CASSLETDYEQYF

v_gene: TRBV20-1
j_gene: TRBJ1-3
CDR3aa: CSATTRTREVGNTIYF

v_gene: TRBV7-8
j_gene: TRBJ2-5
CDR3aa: CASVRGFGWETQYF

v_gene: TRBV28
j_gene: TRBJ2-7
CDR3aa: CASSFQGFRSYEQYF

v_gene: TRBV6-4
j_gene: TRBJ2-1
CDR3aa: CASSVGASGSKNEQFF

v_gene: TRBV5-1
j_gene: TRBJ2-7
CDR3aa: CASSQSTGSYEQYF

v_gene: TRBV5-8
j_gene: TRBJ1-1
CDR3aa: CASSPGQGITEAFF

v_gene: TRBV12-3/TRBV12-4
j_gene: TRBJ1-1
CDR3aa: CASSTQGETEAFF

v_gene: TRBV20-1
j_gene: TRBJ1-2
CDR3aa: CSAWGTSGYTF

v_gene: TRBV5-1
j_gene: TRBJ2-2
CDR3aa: CASSSGTANTGELFF

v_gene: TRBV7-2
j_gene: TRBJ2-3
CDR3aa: CASSFLAGTSTDTQYF

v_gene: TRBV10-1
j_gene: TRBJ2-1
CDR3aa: CASSPATSGGACEQFF